The source of this T cell receptor (beta chain) is a study of cytomegalovirus exposure and HLA in healthy donors. Whole-study context: The 110 million or so unique TCR beta sequences, from about 179 million T cells, were found by an earlier analysis. Study-wide results and limits: The availability of immune exposure information extended only to CMV serostatus. Several of the most significant clusters were apparently associated with common viral pathogens in a later analysis.

As concerns this clone: What it binds is unknown.

It was with 60 Vbeta and 13 Jbeta primers that the PCR ran. Produced via immunoSEQ multiplex PCR; TCRdb's table is partial and in-frame only. This table has 110,000 to 150,000 clones, about 70% appearing once. The receptor was derived from a woman aged 40 to 55 in good health and CMV-seronegative. Sequenced input: PBMCs.

The CDR3 DNA sequence: TGTGCCAGCAGTTCCGGACAGGGCGAAACCGGGGAGCTGTTTTTT. Translation: CASSSGQGETGELFF. The chain joins TRBV6-6 to TRBJ2-2, with TRBD1 identical over 8 bases. V dropped 4 bases and J dropped 5; count of bases not matched to a gene: 6. The length of the CDR3 is 15 residues. In germline, CDR1 is MNHNY, CDR2 SVGAGI (reference sequence).